This T cell receptor (beta chain) derives from a study of control samples from healthy donors and cancer patients. The table came from immunoSEQ multiplex PCR; TCRdb's copy has only in-frame clones and leaves some out. The sample includes about 180,000 clones, around 90% of them seen just once. Germline CDR1 and CDR2: SGHTA and FQGNSA. The V end lost 1 base, the J end lost 5 bases, and 8 bases lay between the germline ends. The CDR3 totals 13 residues. Sample: blood. This sequence joins TRBV7-2 and TRBJ1-1; no firm D call. The receptor was derived from a man aged 25-45 years in good health. CDR3 protein: CASSLVGRTEAFF. The CDR3 region has the DNA TGTGCCAGCAGCTTAGTAGGGAGAACTGAAGCTTTCTTT. Supplemented by reference TRBV7-2 and TRBJ1-1, the full variable domain reads GAGVSQSPSNKVTEKGKDVELRCDPISGHTALYWYRQSLGQGLEFLIYFQGNSAPDKSGLPSDRFSAERTGGSVSTLTIQRTQQEDSAVYLCASSLVGRTEAFFGQGTRLTVV.